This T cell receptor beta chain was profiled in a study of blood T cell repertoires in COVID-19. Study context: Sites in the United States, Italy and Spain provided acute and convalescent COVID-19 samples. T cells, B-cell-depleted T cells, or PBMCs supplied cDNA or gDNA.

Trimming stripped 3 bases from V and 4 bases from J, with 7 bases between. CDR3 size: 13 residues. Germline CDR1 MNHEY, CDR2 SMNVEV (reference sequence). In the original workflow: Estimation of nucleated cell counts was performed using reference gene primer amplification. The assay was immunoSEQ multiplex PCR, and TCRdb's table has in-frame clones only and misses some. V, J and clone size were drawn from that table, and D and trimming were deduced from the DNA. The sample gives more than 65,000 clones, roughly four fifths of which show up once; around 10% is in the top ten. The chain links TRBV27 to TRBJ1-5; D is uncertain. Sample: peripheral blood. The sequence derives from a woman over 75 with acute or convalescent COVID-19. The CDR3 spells CASSFTGNQPQHF. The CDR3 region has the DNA TGTGCCAGCAGTTTTACGGGGAATCAGCCCCAGCATTTT.